These T cell receptor beta chains were read from a single sample in a study of T cells in localized non-small cell lung cancer. Produced via immunoSEQ multiplex PCR; TCRdb's table is partial and in-frame only. The table shows around 2,300 clones, with over 25% occurring only once. The specimen was lung tumor tissue, collected before any cancer treatment. The source of these receptors is a man aged 40 to 69 with stage III squamous cell lung carcinoma. Each CDR3 is given with its conserved first and last residue. The D gene is left open where the match is weak. The size of a clone is reported for some rows only, either as once, few or many, or as a class for expanded clones.

d_call | clone_size | j_call | v_call | cdr3_aa | cdr3_nt
. | . | TRBJ1-5 | TRBV30 | CAWSVLGTFAPQHF | TGTGCCTGGAGTGTACTTGGGACCTTTGCGCCCCAGCATTTT
. | . | TRBJ2-1 | TRBV15 | CAIRRGFIGNEQFF | TGTGCCATAAGACGGGGGTTTATTGGCAATGAGCAGTTCTTC
TRBD2 | . | TRBJ2-7 | TRBV6-8 | CASSYGLAEGEQYF | TGTGCCAGCAGTTATGGTCTAGCGGAGGGGGAGCAGTACTTC
. | . | TRBJ2-5 | TRBV14 | CASGAAPQETQYF | TGTGCCAGCGGGGCGGCACCTCAAGAGACCCAGTACTTC
TRBD1 | . | TRBJ1-5 | TRBV6-8 | CASSSTDRGGNQPQHF | TGTGCCAGCAGTTCAACTGACAGGGGCGGGAATCAGCCCCAGCATTTT
. | few | TRBJ1-5 | TRBV11-3 | CASSLNVNSNQPQHF | TGTGCCAGCAGCTTAAATGTTAATAGCAATCAGCCCCAGCATTTT
. | . | TRBJ1-4 | TRBV29-1 | CSVENFGEKLFF | TGCAGCGTTGAAAACTTTGGGGAAAAACTGTTTTTT
. | . | TRBJ2-1 | TRBV29-1 | CSVLSGQSSGYNEQFF | TGCAGCGTTCTGTCCGGACAGTCCAGCGGCTACAATGAGCAGTTCTTC
. | few | TRBJ2-2 | TRBV9 | CASIFGQISTGELFF | TGTGCCAGTATCTTCGGCCAGATCTCCACCGGGGAGCTGTTTTTT
TRBD1 | . | TRBJ1-6 | TRBV18 | CASSLQGALSNSPLHF | TGTGCCAGCTCACTCCAGGGGGCCCTCTCAAATTCACCCCTCCACTTT
TRBD2 | once | TRBJ2-3 | TRBV5-1 | CASSSGRALGDTQYF | TGCGCCAGCAGCTCCGGGAGGGCCTTGGGAGATACGCAGTATTTT
TRBD1 | medium-sized | TRBJ2-1 | TRBV11-3 | CASSAGQGRNEQFF | TGTGCCAGCAGCGCGGGACAGGGAAGGAATGAGCAGTTCTTC
TRBD2 | medium-sized | TRBJ2-5 | TRBV11-3 | CASSVGGRAARETQYF | TGTGCCAGCAGTGTTGGCGGGAGGGCCGCGCGAGAGACCCAGTACTTC
TRBD2 | . | TRBJ2-1 | TRBV29-1 | CSVEGLANPYNEQFF | TGCAGCGTTGAAGGACTAGCCAACCCCTACAATGAGCAGTTCTTC
TRBD2 | . | TRBJ2-2 | TRBV19 | CASRLAGGHTGELFF | TGTGCCAGTAGACTAGCGGGGGGGCACACCGGGGAGCTGTTTTTT
. | . | TRBJ1-5 | TRBV28 | CASSLFPWSAQHF | TGTGCCAGCAGTCTTTTCCCCTGGTCCGCCCAGCATTTT
TRBD2 | . | TRBJ2-5 | TRBV5-1 | CASSQTPAGGLETQYF | TGCGCCAGCAGCCAAACCCCAGCGGGAGGGTTAGAGACCCAGTACTTC
. | . | TRBJ1-5 | TRBV30 | CAWSVGAGEQPQHF | TGTGCCTGGAGTGTAGGGGCAGGGGAGCAGCCCCAGCATTTT
. | . | TRBJ2-2 | TRBV5-1 | CASSLASGSTSGELFF | TGCGCCAGCAGCTTGGCGTCTGGCTCAACGTCCGGGGAGCTGTTTTTT